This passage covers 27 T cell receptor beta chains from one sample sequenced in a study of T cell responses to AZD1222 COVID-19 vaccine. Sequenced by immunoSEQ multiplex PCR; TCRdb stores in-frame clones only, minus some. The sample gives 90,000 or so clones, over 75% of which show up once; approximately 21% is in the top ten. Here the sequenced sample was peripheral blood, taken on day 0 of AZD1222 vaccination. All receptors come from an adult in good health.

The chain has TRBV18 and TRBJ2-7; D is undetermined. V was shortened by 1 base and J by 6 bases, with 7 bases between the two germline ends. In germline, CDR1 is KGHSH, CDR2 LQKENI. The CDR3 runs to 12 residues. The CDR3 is CASSPLQGEQYF. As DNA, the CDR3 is TGTGCCAGCTCACCACTGCAAGGCGAGCAGTACTTC.

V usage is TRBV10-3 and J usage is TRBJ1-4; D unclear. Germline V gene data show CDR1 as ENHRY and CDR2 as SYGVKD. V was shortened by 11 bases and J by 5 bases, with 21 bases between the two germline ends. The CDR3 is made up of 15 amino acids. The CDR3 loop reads CASTAGGLGNEKLFF. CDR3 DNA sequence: TGTGCCTCCACAGCAGGTGGTTTGGGAAATGAAAAACTGTTTTTT.

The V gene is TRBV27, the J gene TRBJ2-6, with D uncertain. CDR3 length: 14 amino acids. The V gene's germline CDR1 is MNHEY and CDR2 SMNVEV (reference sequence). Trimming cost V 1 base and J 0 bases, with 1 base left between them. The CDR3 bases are TGTGCCAGCAGTTTATTCTCTGGGGCCAACGTCCTGACTTTC. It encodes CASSLFSGANVLTF.

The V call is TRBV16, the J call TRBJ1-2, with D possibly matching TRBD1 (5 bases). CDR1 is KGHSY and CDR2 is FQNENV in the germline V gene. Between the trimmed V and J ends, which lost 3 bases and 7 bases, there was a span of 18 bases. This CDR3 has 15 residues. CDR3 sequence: CASSHPDSTGGGYTF. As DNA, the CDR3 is TGTGCCAGCAGCCACCCCGACAGCACTGGAGGTGGCTACACCTTC.

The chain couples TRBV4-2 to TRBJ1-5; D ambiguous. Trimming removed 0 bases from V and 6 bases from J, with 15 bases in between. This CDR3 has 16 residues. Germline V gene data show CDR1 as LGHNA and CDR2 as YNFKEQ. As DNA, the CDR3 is TGTGCCAGCAGCCAAGATAGGGCCGGGAGCGGTCAGCCCCAGCATTTT. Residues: CASSQDRAGSGQPQHF.

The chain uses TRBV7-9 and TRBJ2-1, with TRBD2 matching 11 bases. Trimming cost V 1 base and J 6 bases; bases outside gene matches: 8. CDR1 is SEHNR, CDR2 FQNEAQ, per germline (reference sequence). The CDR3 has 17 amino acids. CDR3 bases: TGTGCCAGCAGCTTAGGTTTCCTAGCGGGGGGTTTCAATGAGCAGTTCTTC. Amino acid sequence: CASSLGFLAGGFNEQFF.

The CDR3 region has the DNA TGTGCCAGCAGTTCAGACAGAAAAGAGACCCAGTACTTC. Translation gives CASSSDRKETQYF. V usage is TRBV27 and J usage is TRBJ2-5; D perhaps matches TRBD1 (5 bases). CDR3 length: 13 amino acids. The germline gives CDR1 MNHEY, CDR2 SMNVEV (reference sequence). V was clipped by 4 bases and J by 3 bases, with 9 bases between them.

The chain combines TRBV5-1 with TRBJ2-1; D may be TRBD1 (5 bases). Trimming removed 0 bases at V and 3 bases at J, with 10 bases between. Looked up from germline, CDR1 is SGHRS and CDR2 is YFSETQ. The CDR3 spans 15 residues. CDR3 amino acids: CASSLEGVNYNEQFF. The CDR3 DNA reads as TGCGCCAGCAGCTTGGAAGGGGTTAACTACAATGAGCAGTTCTTC.

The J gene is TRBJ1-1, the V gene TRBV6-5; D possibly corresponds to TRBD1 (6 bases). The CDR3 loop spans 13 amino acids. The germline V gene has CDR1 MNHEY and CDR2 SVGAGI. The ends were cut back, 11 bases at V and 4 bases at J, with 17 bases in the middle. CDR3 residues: CAATGGAGTEAFF. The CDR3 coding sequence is TGTGCCGCCACCGGGGGGGCAGGCACTGAAGCTTTCTTT.

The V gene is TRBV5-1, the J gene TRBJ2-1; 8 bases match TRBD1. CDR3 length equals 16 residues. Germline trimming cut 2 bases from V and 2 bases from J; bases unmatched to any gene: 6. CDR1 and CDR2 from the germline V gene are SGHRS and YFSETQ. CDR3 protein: CASSLQGEAAYNEQFF. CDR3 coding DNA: TGCGCCAGCAGCTTACAGGGGGAAGCCGCCTACAATGAGCAGTTCTTC.

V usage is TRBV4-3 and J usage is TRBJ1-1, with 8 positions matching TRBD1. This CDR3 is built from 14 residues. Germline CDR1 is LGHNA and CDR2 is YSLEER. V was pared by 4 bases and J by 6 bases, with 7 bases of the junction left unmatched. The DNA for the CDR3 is TGCGCCAGCAGCCTCCGGGACAGGTCTCCTGAAGCTTTCTTT. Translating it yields CASSLRDRSPEAFF.

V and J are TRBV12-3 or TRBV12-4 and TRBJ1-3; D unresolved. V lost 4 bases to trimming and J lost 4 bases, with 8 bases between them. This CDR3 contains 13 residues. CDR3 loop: CASSWGFGNTIYF. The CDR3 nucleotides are TGTGCCAGCAGTTGGGGATTCGGAAACACCATATATTTT.

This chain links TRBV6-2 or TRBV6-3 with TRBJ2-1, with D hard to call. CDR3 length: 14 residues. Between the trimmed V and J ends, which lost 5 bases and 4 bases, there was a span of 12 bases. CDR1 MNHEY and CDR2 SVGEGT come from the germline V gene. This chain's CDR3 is CASSPADDYNEQFF. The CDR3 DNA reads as TGTGCCAGCAGTCCAGCCGACGATTACAATGAGCAGTTCTTC.

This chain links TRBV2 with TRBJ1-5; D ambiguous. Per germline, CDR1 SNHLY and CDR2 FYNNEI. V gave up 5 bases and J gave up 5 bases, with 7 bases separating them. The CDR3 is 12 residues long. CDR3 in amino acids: CASSRQYQPQHF. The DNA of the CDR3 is TGTGCCAGCAGTCGTCAATATCAGCCCCAGCATTTT.

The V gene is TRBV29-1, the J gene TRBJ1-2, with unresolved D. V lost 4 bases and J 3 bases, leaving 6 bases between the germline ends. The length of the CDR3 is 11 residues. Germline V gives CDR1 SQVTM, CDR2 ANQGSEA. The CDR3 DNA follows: TGCAGCGTTGGGGCAGACTATGGCTACACCTTC. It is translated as CSVGADYGYTF.

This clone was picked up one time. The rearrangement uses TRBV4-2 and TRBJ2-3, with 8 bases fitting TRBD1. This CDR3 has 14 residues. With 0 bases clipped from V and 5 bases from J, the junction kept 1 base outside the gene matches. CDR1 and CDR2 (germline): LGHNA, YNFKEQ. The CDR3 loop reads CASSQDRGRDTQYF. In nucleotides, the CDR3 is TGTGCCAGCAGCCAAGACAGGGGGCGAGATACGCAGTATTTT.

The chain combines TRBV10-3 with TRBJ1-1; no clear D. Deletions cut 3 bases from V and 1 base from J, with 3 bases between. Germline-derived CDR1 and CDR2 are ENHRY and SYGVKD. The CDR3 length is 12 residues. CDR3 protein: CAISESNTEAFF. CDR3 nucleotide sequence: TGTGCCATCAGTGAATCGAACACTGAAGCTTTCTTT.

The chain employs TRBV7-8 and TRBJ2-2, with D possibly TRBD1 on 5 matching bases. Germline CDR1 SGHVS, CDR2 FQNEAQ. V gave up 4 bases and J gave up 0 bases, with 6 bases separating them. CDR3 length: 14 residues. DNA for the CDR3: TGTGCCAGCAGCTCAGGGACGAACACCGGGGAGCTGTTTTTT. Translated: CASSSGTNTGELFF.

In nucleotides, the CDR3 is TGTGCCAGCTCTCGGGCCGGGACAGAGGCAGGTATAGGAAATGAGCAGTTCTTC. Encoded protein: CASSRAGTEAGIGNEQFF. J is TRBJ2-1 and V is TRBV18, with 7 nucleotides matching TRBD1. The CDR3 covers 18 residues. CDR1 and CDR2 (germline): KGHSH, LQKENI. The J segment lost 7 bases and the V segment lost 6 bases, leaving 21 bases of the junction unmatched.

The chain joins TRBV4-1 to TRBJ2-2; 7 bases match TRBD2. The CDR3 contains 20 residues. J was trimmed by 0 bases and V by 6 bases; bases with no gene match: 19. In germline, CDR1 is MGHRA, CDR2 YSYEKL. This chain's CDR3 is CASRHRGEQTSVTNTGELFF. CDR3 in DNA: TGCGCCAGCAGACACCGGGGTGAGCAAACTAGCGTTACGAACACCGGGGAGCTGTTTTTT.

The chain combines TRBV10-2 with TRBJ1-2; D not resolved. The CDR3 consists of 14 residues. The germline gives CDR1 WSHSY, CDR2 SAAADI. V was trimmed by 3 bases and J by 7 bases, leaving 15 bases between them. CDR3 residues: CASSEGVVLFGYTF. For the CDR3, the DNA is TGCGCCAGCAGTGAAGGAGTAGTTCTCTTTGGCTACACCTTC.

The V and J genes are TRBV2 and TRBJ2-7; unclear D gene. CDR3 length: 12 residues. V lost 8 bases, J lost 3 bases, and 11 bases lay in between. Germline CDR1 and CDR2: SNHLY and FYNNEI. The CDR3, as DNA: TGTGCCAGCGCTCTGGGCGGCTACGAGCAGTACTTC. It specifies CASALGGYEQYF.

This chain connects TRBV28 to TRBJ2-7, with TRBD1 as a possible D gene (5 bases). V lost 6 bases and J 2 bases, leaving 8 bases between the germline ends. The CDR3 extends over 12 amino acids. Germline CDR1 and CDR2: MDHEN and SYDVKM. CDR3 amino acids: CASSRVTYEQYF. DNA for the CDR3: TGTGCCAGCAGCAGGGTGACCTACGAGCAGTACTTC.

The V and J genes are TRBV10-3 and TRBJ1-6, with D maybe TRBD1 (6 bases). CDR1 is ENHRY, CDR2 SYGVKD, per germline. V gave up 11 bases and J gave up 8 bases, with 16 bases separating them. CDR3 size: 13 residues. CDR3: CAAKQGFDSPLHF. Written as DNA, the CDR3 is TGTGCCGCCAAGCAGGGGTTCGATTCACCCCTCCACTTT.

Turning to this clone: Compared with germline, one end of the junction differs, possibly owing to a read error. In nucleotides, the CDR3 is TGTGCCACCAGTGATACGACTAGCGCGAACCAAGGGACCCAGTACTTC. It translates to CATSDTTSANQGTQYF. The chain has TRBV24-1 and TRBJ2-5, with 8 bases aligning to TRBD2. Germline V gene lookup returns CDR1 KGHDR and CDR2 SFDVKD. This CDR3 is built from 16 residues.

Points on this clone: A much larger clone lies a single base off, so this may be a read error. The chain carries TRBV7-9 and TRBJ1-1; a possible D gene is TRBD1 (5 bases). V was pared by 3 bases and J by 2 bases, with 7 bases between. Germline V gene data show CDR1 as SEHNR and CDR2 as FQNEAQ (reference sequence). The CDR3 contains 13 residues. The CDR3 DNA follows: TGTGCCAGCAGCTTCCAGGGCAACACTGAAGCTTTCTTT. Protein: CASSFQGNTEAFF. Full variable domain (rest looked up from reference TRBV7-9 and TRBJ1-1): DTGVSQNPRHKITKRGQNVTFRCDPISEHNRLYWYRQTLGQGPEFLTYFQNEAQLEKSRLLSDRFSAERPKGSFSTLEIQRTEQGDSAMYLCASSFQGNTEAFFGQGTRLTVV.

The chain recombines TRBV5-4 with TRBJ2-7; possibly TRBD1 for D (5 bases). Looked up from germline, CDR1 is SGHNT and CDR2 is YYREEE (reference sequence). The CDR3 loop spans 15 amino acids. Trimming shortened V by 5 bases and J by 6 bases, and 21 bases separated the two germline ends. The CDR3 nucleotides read TGTGCCAGCAGTTCGGGCGACAGAACCATCGGCGAGCAGTACTTC. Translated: CASSSGDRTIGEQYF. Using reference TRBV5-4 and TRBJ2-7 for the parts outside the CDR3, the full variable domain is ETGVTQSPTHLIKTRGQQVTLRCSSQSGHNTVSWYQQALGQGPQFIFQYYREEENGRGNFPPRFSGLQFPNYSSELNVNALELDDSALYLCASSSGDRTIGEQYFGPGTRLTVT.